Reported below is one T cell receptor (beta chain). No antigen is known for it. TCRdb redid the calling of the reads with MiXCR, one entry per CDR3 protein. The sample has 360,000 or so distinct CDR3 sequences, roughly 34% seen once; the top ten hold roughly 14%. The source of the sample is a study of T cell repertoires in cytomegalovirus infection. The study's findings and limits: CMV-specific TCR beta clonotypes restricted by HLA-C were the ones dominating the ex vivo response.

Source: cultured PBMCs, taken from culture after CMV antigen stimulation. This receptor was identified in a human donor in good health (CMV status not recorded). Some clones in this sample may be carry-over from other donors' samples.

CDR3 in amino acids: CASSLATGGTDTQYF. The CDR3 DNA is TGCGCCAGCAGCTTGGCCACAGGGGGCACAGATACGCAGTATTTT. V is TRBV5-1 and J is TRBJ2-3; TRBD1 matches 7 bases. V was pared by 0 bases and J by 1 base, with 2 bases of the junction left unmatched. The germline V gene has CDR1 SGHRS and CDR2 YFSETQ. This CDR3 comprises 15 residues. Full variable domain (outside the CDR3, taken from reference TRBV5-1 and TRBJ2-3): KAGVTQTPRYLIKTRGQQVTLSCSPISGHRSVSWYQQTPGQGLQFLFEYFSETQRNKGNFPGRFSGRQFSNSRSEMNVSTLELGDSALYLCASSLATGGTDTQYFGPGTRLTVL.